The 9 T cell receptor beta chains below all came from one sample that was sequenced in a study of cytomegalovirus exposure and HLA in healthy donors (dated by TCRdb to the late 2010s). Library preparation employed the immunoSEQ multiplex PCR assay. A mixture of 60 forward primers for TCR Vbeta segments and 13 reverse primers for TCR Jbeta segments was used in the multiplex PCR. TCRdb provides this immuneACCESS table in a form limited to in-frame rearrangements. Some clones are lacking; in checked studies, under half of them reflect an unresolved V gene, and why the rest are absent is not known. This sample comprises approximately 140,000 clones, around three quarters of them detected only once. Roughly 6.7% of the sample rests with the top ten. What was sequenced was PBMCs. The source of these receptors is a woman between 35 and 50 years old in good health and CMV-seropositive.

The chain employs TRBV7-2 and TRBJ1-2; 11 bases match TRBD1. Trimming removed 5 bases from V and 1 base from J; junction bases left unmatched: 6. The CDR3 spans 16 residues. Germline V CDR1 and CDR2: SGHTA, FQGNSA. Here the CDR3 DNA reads TGTGCCAGCAGCACCGGGGACAGGGGGTTTAACTATGGCTACACCTTC. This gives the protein CASSTGDRGFNYGYTF.

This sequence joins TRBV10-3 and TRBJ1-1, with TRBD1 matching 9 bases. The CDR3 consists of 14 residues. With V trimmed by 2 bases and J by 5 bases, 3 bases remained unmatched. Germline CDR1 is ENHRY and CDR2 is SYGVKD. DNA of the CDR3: TGTGCCATCAGTGAGGCGACAGGGGGGACTGAAGCTTTCTTT. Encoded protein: CAISEATGGTEAFF.

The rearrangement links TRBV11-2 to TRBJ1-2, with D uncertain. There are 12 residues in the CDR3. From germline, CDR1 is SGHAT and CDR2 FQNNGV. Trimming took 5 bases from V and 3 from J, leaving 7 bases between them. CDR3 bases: TGTGCCAGCAGCACCGGGTACTATGGCTACACCTTC. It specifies CASSTGYYGYTF.

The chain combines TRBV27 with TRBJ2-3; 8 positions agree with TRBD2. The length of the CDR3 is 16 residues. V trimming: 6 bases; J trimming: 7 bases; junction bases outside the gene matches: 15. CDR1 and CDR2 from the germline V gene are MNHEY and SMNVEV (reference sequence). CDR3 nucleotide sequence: TGTGCCAGCAGAAAAATGGACGGGGGGGCGAGAAATACGCAGTATTTT. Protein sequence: CASRKMDGGARNTQYF.

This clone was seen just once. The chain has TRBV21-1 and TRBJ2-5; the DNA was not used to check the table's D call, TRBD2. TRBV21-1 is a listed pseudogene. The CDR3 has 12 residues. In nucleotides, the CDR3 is TGTGCCAGCAGCTCCCTCCTGTATGAGCAGTACTTC. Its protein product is CASSSLLYEQYF.

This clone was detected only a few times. CDR3 in amino acids: CASSVGWSYRGGETQYF. In nucleotides, the CDR3 is TGTGCCAGCAGCGTAGGCTGGAGTTACCGAGGGGGAGAGACCCAGTACTTC. The chain employs TRBV9 and TRBJ2-5; a weak D match, TRBD1 (6 bases). V lost 0 bases to trimming and J lost 4 bases, with 19 bases between them. There are 17 residues in the CDR3. Germline assignment: CDR1 SGDLS and CDR2 YYNGEE.

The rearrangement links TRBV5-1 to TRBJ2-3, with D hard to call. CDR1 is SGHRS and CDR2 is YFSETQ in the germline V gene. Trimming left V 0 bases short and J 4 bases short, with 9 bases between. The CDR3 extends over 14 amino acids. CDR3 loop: CASSLVSGSDTQYF. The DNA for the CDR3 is TGCGCCAGCAGCTTGGTTTCAGGATCAGATACGCAGTATTTT. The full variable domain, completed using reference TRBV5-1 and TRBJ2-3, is KAGVTQTPRYLIKTRGQQVTLSCSPISGHRSVSWYQQTPGQGLQFLFEYFSETQRNKGNFPGRFSGRQFSNSRSEMNVSTLELGDSALYLCASSLVSGSDTQYFGPGTRLTVL.

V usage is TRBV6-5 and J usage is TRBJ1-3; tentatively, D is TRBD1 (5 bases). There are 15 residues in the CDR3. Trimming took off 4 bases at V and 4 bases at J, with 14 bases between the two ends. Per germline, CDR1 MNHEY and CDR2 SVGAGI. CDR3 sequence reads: CASSSGGAGGNTIYF. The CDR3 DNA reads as TGTGCCAGCAGTTCAGGCGGGGCCGGAGGAAACACCATATATTTT.

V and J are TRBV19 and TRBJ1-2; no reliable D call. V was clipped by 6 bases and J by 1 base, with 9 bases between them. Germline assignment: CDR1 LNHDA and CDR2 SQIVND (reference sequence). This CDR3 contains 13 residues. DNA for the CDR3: TGTGCCAGTAGACCTAACGGTAACTATGGCTACACCTTC. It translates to CASRPNGNYGYTF. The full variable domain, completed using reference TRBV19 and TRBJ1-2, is DGGITQSPKYLFRKEGQNVTLSCEQNLNHDAMYWYRQDPGQGLRLIYYSQIVNDFQKGDIAEGYSVSREKKESFPLTVTSAQKNPTAFYLCASRPNGNYGYTFGSGTRLTVV.